The 16 T cell receptor beta chains reported below all come from one sample, sequenced in a study of neoadjuvant anti-PD-1 for oral cavity cancer. Sequencing was performed with immunoSEQ multiplex PCR; in TCRdb, only in-frame clones are kept and a portion is missing. The sample gives tens of thousands of clones, around 40% of which show up once; 15% to 20% is in the top ten. Time point of the sample: after neoadjuvant nivolumab, at surgical resection. This specimen consisted of tumor tissue, obtained after nivolumab (anti-PD-1) treatment. Receptor source: a person aged 35-79 years with oral cavity squamous cell carcinoma.

The rearrangement links TRBV7-9 to TRBJ2-5; no reliable D call. Germline CDR1 and CDR2: SEHNR and FQNEAQ (reference sequence). This CDR3 is built from 13 residues. V was shortened by 1 base and J by 5 bases, with 8 bases between the two germline ends. The CDR3 region is CASSLVSWETQYF. The CDR3 bases are TGTGCCAGCAGCTTAGTAAGCTGGGAGACCCAGTACTTC. The whole variable domain, filled in from reference TRBV7-9 and TRBJ2-5, reads DTGVSQNPRHKITKRGQNVTFRCDPISEHNRLYWYRQTLGQGPEFLTYFQNEAQLEKSRLLSDRFSAERPKGSFSTLEIQRTEQGDSAMYLCASSLVSWETQYFGPGTRLLVL.

The rearrangement joins TRBV4-2 to TRBJ2-2; 7 bases are shared with TRBD1. The CDR3 runs to 14 residues. Per the germline V gene, CDR1 is LGHNA and CDR2 is YNFKEQ. The trim removed 4 bases at V and 4 bases at J, leaving 3 bases unmatched. The CDR3 nucleotides read TGTGCCAGCAGCCCAGAGGGGGCCACCGGGGAGCTGTTTTTT. It yields the protein CASSPEGATGELFF.

This clone was seen a few times. The chain combines TRBV7-9 with TRBJ1-5; no clear D gene. The V and J ends lost 1 base and 2 bases respectively, with 3 bases between them. The CDR3 spans 13 residues. Germline lookup yields CDR1 SEHNR and CDR2 FQNEAQ (reference sequence). Here the CDR3 reads CASSLVGNQPQHF. The CDR3 DNA reads TGTGCCAGCAGCTTAGTTGGCAATCAGCCCCAGCATTTT. The entire variable domain, with the rest obtained from reference TRBV7-9 and TRBJ1-5, is as follows: DTGVSQNPRHKITKRGQNVTFRCDPISEHNRLYWYRQTLGQGPEFLTYFQNEAQLEKSRLLSDRFSAERPKGSFSTLEIQRTEQGDSAMYLCASSLVGNQPQHFGDGTRLSIL.

This clone was seen at least ten times. The chain is built from TRBV2 and TRBJ1-1; a weak D match, TRBD1 (5 bases). Germline loops: CDR1 SNHLY, CDR2 FYNNEI. The CDR3 is 17 residues long. V was pared by 0 bases and J by 6 bases, with 20 bases between. This CDR3 is CASSEALRTGPRAEAFF. The CDR3 region has the DNA TGTGCCAGCAGTGAAGCGCTCCGGACCGGCCCCAGGGCTGAAGCTTTCTTT.

V is TRBV9 and J is TRBJ2-1, with a possible D match to TRBD2 (6 bases). The germline gives CDR1 SGDLS, CDR2 YYNGEE. The CDR3 totals 15 residues. V was pared by 3 bases and J by 3 bases, with 13 bases between. The CDR3 DNA reads as TGTGCCAGCAGCGCAACCTTGGGGGGCTACAATGAGCAGTTCTTC. This gives the protein CASSATLGGYNEQFF.

This clone was found a few times. The J gene is TRBJ1-1, the V gene TRBV7-2; D is uncertain. Germline V gene sequence: CDR1 SGHTA, CDR2 FQGNSA. Trimming pared 2 bases from V and 1 base from J, leaving 5 bases between. The CDR3 loop spans 13 amino acids. DNA of the CDR3: TGTGCCAGCAGCTTATTGGGGAACACTGAAGCTTTCTTT. It codes for CASSLLGNTEAFF.

V gene TRBV5-4 combines with J gene TRBJ1-1; maybe TRBD1 (5 bases). CDR3 length equals 13 residues. The germline gives CDR1 SGHNT, CDR2 YYREEE (reference sequence). Trimming pared 3 bases from V and 7 bases from J, leaving 13 bases between. The CDR3: CASSWGREVEAFF. CDR3 nucleotides: TGTGCCAGCAGCTGGGGACGGGAAGTTGAAGCTTTCTTT. The full variable domain, its missing parts supplied by reference TRBV5-4 and TRBJ1-1, is ETGVTQSPTHLIKTRGQQVTLRCSSQSGHNTVSWYQQALGQGPQFIFQYYREEENGRGNFPPRFSGLQFPNYSSELNVNALELDDSALYLCASSWGREVEAFFGQGTRLTVV.

This clone was counted only a few times. The V and J genes are TRBV7-8 and TRBJ2-3; D gene ambiguous. Between the trimmed V and J ends, which lost 2 bases and 4 bases, there was a span of 7 bases. Germline V CDR1 and CDR2: SGHVS, FQNEAQ. This CDR3 contains 13 residues. The CDR3 sequence: CASSLQAADTQYF. DNA of the CDR3: TGTGCCAGCAGCTTACAGGCTGCAGATACGCAGTATTTT. Combining the CDR3 with reference TRBV7-8 and TRBJ2-3 gives the whole variable domain GAGVSQSPRYKVAKRGQDVALRCDPISGHVSLFWYQQALGQGPEFLTYFQNEAQLDKSGLPSDRFFAERPEGSVSTLKIQRTQQEDSAVYLCASSLQAADTQYFGPGTRLTVL.

This clone was found a few times. The chain joins TRBV18 to TRBJ1-2; 9 nucleotides agree with TRBD1. The CDR3 is 17 residues long. The V gene end was trimmed by 6 bases and the J gene end by 1 base; junction bases not matched to a gene: 12. The V gene's germline CDR1 is KGHSH and CDR2 LQKENI. The CDR3: CASSYTGPGQGNYGYTF. The CDR3 DNA is TGTGCCAGCTCCTATACTGGACCGGGACAGGGTAACTATGGCTACACCTTC.

V usage is TRBV28 and J usage is TRBJ2-7; 11 bases are shared with TRBD2. This CDR3 region has 16 residues. Trimming cost V 6 bases and J 4 bases; bases outside gene matches: 11. Germline values: CDR1 MDHEN, CDR2 SYDVKM. The DNA for the CDR3 is TGTGCCAGCAGGAAGGGGGAGGGACTAGCGGCGTACGAGCAGTACTTC. This encodes CASRKGEGLAAYEQYF.

The V gene is TRBV19, the J gene TRBJ2-1; D possibly uses TRBD1 or TRBD2 (5 bases each). The CDR3 is 17 amino acids. V shed 4 bases and J shed 0 bases, with 16 bases lying between them. Germline assignment: CDR1 LNHDA and CDR2 SQIVND (reference sequence). The CDR3 sequence: CASSRHGTESSYNEQFF. CDR3 nucleotides: TGTGCCAGTAGTAGGCACGGGACCGAGAGCTCCTACAATGAGCAGTTCTTC.

The table lists this clone with a few counts. The chain links TRBV28 to TRBJ2-7; D may be TRBD1 or TRBD2 (6 bases each). The CDR3 spans 13 residues. Trimming took off 5 bases at V and 2 bases at J, with 10 bases between the two ends. Per the germline V gene, CDR1 is MDHEN and CDR2 is SYDVKM. In nucleotides, the CDR3 is TGTGCCAGCAGTGGGGGGCCGACCTACGAGCAGTACTTC. It yields the protein CASSGGPTYEQYF.

The J gene is TRBJ1-2, the V gene TRBV11-2, with D maybe TRBD1 (5 bases). CDR3 length: 16 amino acids. V was trimmed by 1 base and J by 4 bases, leaving 16 bases between them. Looked up from germline, CDR1 is SGHAT and CDR2 is FQNNGV. The CDR3 is CASSLGWGREGYGYTF. Written as DNA, the CDR3 is TGTGCCAGCAGCTTAGGATGGGGGAGGGAGGGCTATGGCTACACCTTC.

This clone was observed many times. The chain combines TRBV2 with TRBJ2-1, with 7 positions matching TRBD2. CDR1 and CDR2 from the germline V gene are SNHLY and FYNNEI. The V segment lost 9 bases and the J segment 7 bases; nucleotides outside the gene matches: 9. The CDR3 is 13 amino acids. DNA for the CDR3: TGTGCCAGTAACCTGGGGACTACTAATGAGCAGTTCTTC. Its protein is CASNLGTTNEQFF.

This chain links TRBV7-9 with TRBJ2-7, with 7 bases fitting TRBD2. CDR1 is SEHNR, CDR2 FQNEAQ, per germline (reference sequence). The ends lost 5 bases at V and 0 bases at J; junction bases unmatched: 7. The CDR3 runs 15 residues. The CDR3 nucleotides are TGTGCCAGCAGCCCCCCCTGGGGGGGCTCCTACGAGCAGTACTTC. It codes for CASSPPWGGSYEQYF.

The V gene is TRBV11-2, the J gene TRBJ2-7; a weak D match, TRBD2 (6 bases). The ends were cut back, 2 bases at V and 4 bases at J, with 15 bases in the middle. The CDR3 has 15 amino acids. CDR1 and CDR2 (germline): SGHAT, FQNNGV. Written as DNA, the CDR3 is TGTGCCAGCAGCTTAACGGCTAGCGTTCTTTACGAGCAGTACTTC. Amino acid sequence: CASSLTASVLYEQYF. Looking up the rest from reference TRBV11-2 and TRBJ2-7 gives the full variable domain: EAGVAQSPRYKIIEKRQSVAFWCNPISGHATLYWYQQILGQGPKLLIQFQNNGVVDDSQLPKDRFSAERLKGVDSTLKIQPAKLEDSAVYLCASSLTASVLYEQYFGPGTRLTVT.